This T cell receptor beta chain was sequenced in a study of regulatory T cells in long-lasting Graves disease. Overall study findings and caveats: Relative to new patients (around 1,000), persistent patients exhibited greater sharing of public clonotypes (2,741). The study examined only peripheral blood, not thyroid tissue.

Many counts were recorded for this clonotype. What it recognizes is unknown. Time point meaning: newly diagnosed GD, antithyroid drugs for less than 3 months. PBMCs provided the RNA from which the TCR library was made. TCR beta libraries were built with iRepertoire HTBI primers and Arm-PCR of CDR3 regions. TCRdb itself ran the multiplex PCR reads through MiXCR, one entry per CDR3 protein. The sample holds about 530,000 distinct CDR3 sequences, approximately 16% seen once. These data were likewise used in another study, on T cells in Graves' hyperthyroidism and ophthalmopathy. That source adds: The primer set for the first-round RT-PCR of the TCR CDR3 was HTBI.

The source material was peripheral blood mononuclear cells (PBMCs), sampled at new diagnosis, from a patient treated with antithyroid drugs. The origin of this receptor is a woman aged 35 to 59 with Graves disease.

DNA of the CDR3: TGTGCCAGCAGCGACAGGGGGGTCAATCAGCCCCAGCATTTT. Its translation is CASSDRGVNQPQHF. The chain has TRBV2 and TRBJ1-5; 9 bases map to TRBD1. The CDR3 has 14 amino acids. Germline loops: CDR1 SNHLY, CDR2 FYNNEI. The trim removed 6 bases at V and 3 bases at J, leaving 3 bases unmatched.